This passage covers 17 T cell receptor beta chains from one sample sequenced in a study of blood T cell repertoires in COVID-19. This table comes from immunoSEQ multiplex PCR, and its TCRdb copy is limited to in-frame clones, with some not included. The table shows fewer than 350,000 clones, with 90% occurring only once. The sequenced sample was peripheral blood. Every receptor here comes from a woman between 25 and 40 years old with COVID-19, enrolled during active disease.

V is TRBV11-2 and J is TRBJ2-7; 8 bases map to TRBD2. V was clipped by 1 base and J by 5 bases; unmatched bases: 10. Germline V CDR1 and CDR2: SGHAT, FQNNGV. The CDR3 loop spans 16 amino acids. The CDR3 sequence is CASSLVAASGPHEQYF. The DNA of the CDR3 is TGTGCCAGCAGCTTAGTAGCGGCTAGCGGGCCCCACGAGCAGTACTTC.

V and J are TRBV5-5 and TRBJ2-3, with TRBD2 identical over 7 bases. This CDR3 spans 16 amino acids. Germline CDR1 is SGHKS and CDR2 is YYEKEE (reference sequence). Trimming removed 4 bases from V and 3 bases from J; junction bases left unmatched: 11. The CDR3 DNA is TGTGCCAGCAGCATTGAGCTTGGACTAGGGACAGATACGCAGTATTTT. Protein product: CASSIELGLGTDTQYF.

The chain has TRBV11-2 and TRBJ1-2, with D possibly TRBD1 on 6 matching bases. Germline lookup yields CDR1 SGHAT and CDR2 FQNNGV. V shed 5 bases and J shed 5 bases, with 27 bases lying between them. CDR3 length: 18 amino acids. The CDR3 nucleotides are TGTGCCAGCAGCGCCCCCCAGGGGACCCGGTCGGGGACATATGGCTACACCTTC. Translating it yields CASSAPQGTRSGTYGYTF.

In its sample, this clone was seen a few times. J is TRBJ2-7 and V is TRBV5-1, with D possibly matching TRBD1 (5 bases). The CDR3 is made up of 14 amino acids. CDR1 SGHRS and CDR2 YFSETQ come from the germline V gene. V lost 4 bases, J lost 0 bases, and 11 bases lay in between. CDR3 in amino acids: CASSVRARSYEQYF. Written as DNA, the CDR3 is TGCGCCAGCAGCGTCAGGGCCCGCTCCTACGAGCAGTACTTC. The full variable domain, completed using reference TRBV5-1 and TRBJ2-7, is KAGVTQTPRYLIKTRGQQVTLSCSPISGHRSVSWYQQTPGQGLQFLFEYFSETQRNKGNFPGRFSGRQFSNSRSEMNVSTLELGDSALYLCASSVRARSYEQYFGPGTRLTVT.

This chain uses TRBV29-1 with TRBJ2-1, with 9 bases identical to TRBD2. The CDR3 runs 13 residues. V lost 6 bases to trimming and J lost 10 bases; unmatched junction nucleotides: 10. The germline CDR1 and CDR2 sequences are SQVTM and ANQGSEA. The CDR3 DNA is TGCAGCGTGAGGGTAGCGGGAGTAGGGGAGCAGTTCTTC. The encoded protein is CSVRVAGVGEQFF.

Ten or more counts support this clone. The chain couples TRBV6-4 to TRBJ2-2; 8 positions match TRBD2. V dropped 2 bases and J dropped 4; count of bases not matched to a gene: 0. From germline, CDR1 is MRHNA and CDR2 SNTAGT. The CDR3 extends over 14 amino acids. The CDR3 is CASSDSGSTGELFF. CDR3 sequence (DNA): TGTGCCAGCAGTGACAGCGGGAGCACCGGGGAGCTGTTTTTT.

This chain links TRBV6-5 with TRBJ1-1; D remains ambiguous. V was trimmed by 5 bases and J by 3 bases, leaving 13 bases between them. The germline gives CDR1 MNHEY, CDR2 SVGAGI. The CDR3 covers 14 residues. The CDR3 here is CASSLVGPDTEAFF. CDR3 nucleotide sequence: TGTGCCAGCAGTCTCGTTGGGCCGGACACTGAAGCTTTCTTT.

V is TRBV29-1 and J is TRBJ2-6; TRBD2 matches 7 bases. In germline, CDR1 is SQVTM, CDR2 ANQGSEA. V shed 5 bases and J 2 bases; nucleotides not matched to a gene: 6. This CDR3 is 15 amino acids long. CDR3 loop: CSVSSGGPGANVLTF. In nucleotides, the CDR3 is TGCAGCGTTAGTTCGGGAGGCCCTGGGGCCAACGTCCTGACTTTC.

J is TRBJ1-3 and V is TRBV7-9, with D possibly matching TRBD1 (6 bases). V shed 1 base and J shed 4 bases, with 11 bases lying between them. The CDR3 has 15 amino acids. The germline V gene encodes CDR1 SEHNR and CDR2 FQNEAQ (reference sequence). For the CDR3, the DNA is TGTGCCAGCAGCTTAGTACCAGGGGCGGGAAACACCATATATTTT. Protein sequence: CASSLVPGAGNTIYF.

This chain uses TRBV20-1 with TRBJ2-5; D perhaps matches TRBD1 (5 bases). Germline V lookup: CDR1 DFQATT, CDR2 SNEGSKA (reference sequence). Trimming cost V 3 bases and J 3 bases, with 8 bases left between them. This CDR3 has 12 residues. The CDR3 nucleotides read TGCAGTGCTAGTCCCAGGGAAGAGACCCAGTACTTC. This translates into CSASPREETQYF.

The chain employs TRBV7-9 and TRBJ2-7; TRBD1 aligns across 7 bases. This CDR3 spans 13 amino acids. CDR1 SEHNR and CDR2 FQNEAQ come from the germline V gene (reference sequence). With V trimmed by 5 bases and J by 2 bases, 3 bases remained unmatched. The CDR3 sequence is CASSGTVTYEQYF. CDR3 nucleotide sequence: TGTGCCAGCAGCGGGACAGTTACCTACGAGCAGTACTTC.

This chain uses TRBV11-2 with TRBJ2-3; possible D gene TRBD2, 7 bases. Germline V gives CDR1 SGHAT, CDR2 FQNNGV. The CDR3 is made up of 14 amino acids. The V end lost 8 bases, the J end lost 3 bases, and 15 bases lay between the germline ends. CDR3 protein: CASGGGGMTDTQYF. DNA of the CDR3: TGTGCCAGCGGGGGGGGCGGGATGACAGATACGCAGTATTTT.

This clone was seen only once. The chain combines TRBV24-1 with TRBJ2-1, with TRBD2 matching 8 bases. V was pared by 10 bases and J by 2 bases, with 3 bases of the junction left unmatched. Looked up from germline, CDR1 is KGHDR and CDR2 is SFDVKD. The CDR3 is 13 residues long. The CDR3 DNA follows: TGTGCCACAAGAGCGGGAGCCTACAATGAGCAGTTCTTC. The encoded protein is CATRAGAYNEQFF.

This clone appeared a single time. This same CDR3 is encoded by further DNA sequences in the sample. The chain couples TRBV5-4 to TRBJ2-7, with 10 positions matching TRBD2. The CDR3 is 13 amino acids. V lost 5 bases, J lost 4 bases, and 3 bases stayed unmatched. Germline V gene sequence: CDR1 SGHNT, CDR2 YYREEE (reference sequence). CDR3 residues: CASSSSGSYEQYF. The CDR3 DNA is TGTGCCAGCAGTTCTAGCGGGAGTTACGAGCAGTACTTC.

For the CDR3, the DNA is TGTGCCAGCTCCCCCGGGACTAGGACCGGGGAGCTGTTTTTT. This translates into CASSPGTRTGELFF. This chain connects TRBV18 to TRBJ2-2; 8 bases line up with TRBD2. Germline assignment: CDR1 KGHSH and CDR2 LQKENI. This CDR3 spans 14 amino acids. Trimming removed 6 bases from V and 5 bases from J; junction bases left unmatched: 5.

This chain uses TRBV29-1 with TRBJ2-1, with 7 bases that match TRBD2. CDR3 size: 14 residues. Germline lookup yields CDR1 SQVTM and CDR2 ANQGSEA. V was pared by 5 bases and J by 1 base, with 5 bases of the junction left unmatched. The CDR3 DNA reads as TGCAGCGTTAAGACTAGCTTATCCTACAATGAGCAGTTCTTC. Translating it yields CSVKTSLSYNEQFF.

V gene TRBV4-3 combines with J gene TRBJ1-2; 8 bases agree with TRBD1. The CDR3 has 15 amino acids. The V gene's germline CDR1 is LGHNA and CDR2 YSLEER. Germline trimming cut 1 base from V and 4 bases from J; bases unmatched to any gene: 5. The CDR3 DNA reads TGCGCCAGCAGCCAAGGCCTCAGGGGGCCCTATGGCTACACCTTC. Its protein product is CASSQGLRGPYGYTF.